This TCR beta chain derives from a study of T cells in Graves' hyperthyroidism and ophthalmopathy. Study-wide results and caveats: Most clonotypes that expanded in the thyroid above 0.001 also showed up in blood. Model output signaled ophthalmopathy a median approximately 6 months ahead of onset.

Exclusion followed for patients with uncontrolled infection, other autoimmune disease, pregnancy or lactation. Fresh peripheral blood, 10 ml, yielded the PBMCs. This clonotype has a count of ten or more. The antigen is unknown. Amplified regions were TCR beta CDR3 sequences from RNA transcripts. Carried out on the TCR CDR3, a first-round RT-PCR used the HTBI primer set. TCRdb ran MiXCR on the multiplex PCR reads and lists one entry per CDR3 protein. The sample shows 500,000 to 750,000 distinct CDR3 sequences, 15% to 18% of them seen only once. This clonotype was sampled from a woman between 25 and 40 years old with Graves' hyperthyroidism. Sequences were obtained from blood.

The CDR3 bases are TGCGCCAGCAGCCAAGAGCCTAGCGGGAGCCAGTTCTTC. Protein product: CASSQEPSGSQFF. The chain joins TRBV4-3 to TRBJ2-1, with 10 bases fitting TRBD2. The V segment lost 0 bases and the J segment 13 bases; nucleotides outside the gene matches: 3. Looked up from germline, CDR1 is LGHNA and CDR2 is YSLEER. The CDR3 runs to 13 residues.